The table lists the clone carrying this TCR beta chain with a count of one. Its antigen is undetermined. The CDR3 contains 13 residues. From germline, CDR1 is MNHEY and CDR2 SMNVEV (reference sequence). Trimming cost V 5 bases and J 0 bases, with 6 bases left between them. The source of the sample is a study of OX40 agonist ivuxolimab in advanced cancers. Overall study context: Ivuxolimab, an agonist antibody against OX40 (CD134), was given to patients.

Findings and caveats of the study: Those patients achieving a partial response at 0.1-3.0 mg/kg showed among the lowest clonal expansion. At 0.1 to 3.0 mg/kg and by week 6, clonal expansion occurred in CD4+ and CD8+ blood T cells.

Blood sampling took place at baseline, cycle 4 day 1, and cycle 7 day 1. Produced via immunoSEQ multiplex PCR; TCRdb's table is partial and in-frame only. The sample records tens of thousands of clones, 85% to 90% being singletons. This chain links TRBV27 with TRBJ2-3; D unclear. The sequence was obtained from an adult with an advanced solid tumor such as melanoma, head and neck, liver or kidney cancer. Material: CD4+ or CD8+ T cells sorted from blood, obtained in a trial of the OX40 agonist ivuxolimab. CDR3 amino acids: CASSVISTDTQYF. Written as DNA, the CDR3 is TGTGCCAGCAGTGTAATAAGCACAGATACGCAGTATTTT.